Listed here are 32 T cell receptor beta chains from one sample, sequenced in a study of cytomegalovirus exposure and HLA in healthy donors. The primer mix had 60 Vbeta and 13 Jbeta primers. The method was immunoSEQ multiplex PCR; TCRdb's version includes in-frame clones alone and lacks a portion of them. Here the sample spans under 170,000 clones, about four fifths being singletons. Sample: PBMCs. These receptors were obtained from a human donor in good health.

This clone occurred once. The rearrangement uses TRBV25-1 and TRBJ2-3; perhaps TRBD1 as D (5 bases). Trimming shortened V by 6 bases and J by 2 bases, and 15 bases separated the two germline ends. The CDR3 has 15 residues. CDR1 and CDR2 (germline): MGHDK, SYGVNS. The CDR3 reads CASSRQSHSTDTQYF. CDR3 in DNA: TGTGCCAGCAGCCGACAGTCCCATTCCACAGATACGCAGTATTTT.

The genes are TRBV7-2 and TRBJ2-2, with D possibly matching TRBD1 (6 bases). CDR3 size: 15 residues. From germline, CDR1 is SGHTA and CDR2 FQGNSA. The V gene lost 8 bases and the J gene lost 3 bases, with 16 bases spanning the gap. The CDR3: CASGNRDTHTGELFF. The CDR3 DNA is TGTGCCAGCGGAAACCGGGACACCCACACCGGGGAGCTGTTTTTT.

The chain is built from TRBV2 and TRBJ2-5, with 9 bases that match TRBD1. The V gene end was trimmed by 10 bases and the J gene end by 6 bases; junction bases not matched to a gene: 12. CDR3 length: 14 residues. Germline-derived CDR1 and CDR2 are SNHLY and FYNNEI. CDR3 sequence (DNA): TGTGCCATTTCTCCGGGACAGGGACCTCAGACCCAGTACTTC. This translates into CAISPGQGPQTQYF.

The V and J genes are TRBV27 and TRBJ2-3; 10 bases fit TRBD1. J lost 2 bases, V lost 5 bases, and 7 bases had no gene match. Germline CDR1 reads MNHEY; CDR2 reads SMNVEV (reference sequence). The CDR3 is 16 amino acids. The chain's CDR3 is CASSDRTGGATDTQYF. The CDR3 DNA follows: TGTGCCAGCAGTGATCGGACAGGGGGTGCCACAGATACGCAGTATTTT.

The chain recombines TRBV10-1 with TRBJ2-7; 7 nucleotides align to TRBD2. After removal of 6 bases from V and 5 bases from J, the junction contained 7 bases not matched to a gene. The germline CDR1 and CDR2 sequences are WNHNN and SYGVQD (reference sequence). This CDR3 has 13 residues. The CDR3 DNA is TGCGCCAGCAGCCGCGGGAGTTGGGACGAGCAGTACTTC. Protein sequence: CASSRGSWDEQYF.

In nucleotides, the CDR3 is TGTTCCTTGACGAGGCAGGGCGCCGAGCAGTACTTC. It is translated as CSLTRQGAEQYF. The chain uses TRBV7-9 and TRBJ2-7; D is possibly TRBD1 (5 bases). Germline assignment: CDR1 SEHNR and CDR2 FQNEAQ (reference sequence). The CDR3 has 12 residues. Drawing the rest from reference TRBV7-9 and TRBJ2-7, the complete variable domain is DTGVSQNPRHKITKRGQNVTFRCDPISEHNRLYWYRQTLGQGPEFLTYFQNEAQLEKSRLLSDRFSAERPKGSFSTLEIQRTEQGDSAMYLCSLTRQGAEQYFGPGTRLTVT.

This chain connects TRBV4-1 to TRBJ1-1; D possibly corresponds to TRBD1 (5 bases). Germline CDR1 MGHRA, CDR2 YSYEKL. The length of the CDR3 is 13 residues. The V end lost 4 bases, the J end lost 1 base, and 7 bases lay between the germline ends. Here the CDR3 reads CASSPGQNTEAFF. The CDR3 DNA is TGCGCCAGCAGCCCAGGACAGAACACTGAAGCTTTCTTT.

The chain links TRBV7-9 to TRBJ2-7, with a tentative D call TRBD1 (6 bases). Trimming took off 5 bases at V and 0 bases at J, with 14 bases between the two ends. Germline CDR1 and CDR2: SEHNR and FQNEAQ (reference sequence). This CDR3 is built from 15 residues. The CDR3 coding sequence is TGTGCCAGCAGCCCGGGACACACGCACTCCTACGAGCAGTACTTC. Translation gives CASSPGHTHSYEQYF.

The chain is built from TRBV27 and TRBJ2-7; 16 positions match TRBD2. Germline loops: CDR1 MNHEY, CDR2 SMNVEV (reference sequence). Losses at the gene ends were 4 bases for V and 2 bases for J; bases not matched to a gene: 2. The CDR3 spans 16 residues. Written as DNA, the CDR3 is TGTGCCAGCAGTTCGGGACTAGCGGGAGGGGCCTACGAGCAGTACTTC. This gives the protein CASSSGLAGGAYEQYF.

The chain couples TRBV20-1 to TRBJ2-7; D is unresolved. This CDR3 contains 11 residues. Germline CDR1 reads DFQATT; CDR2 reads SNEGSKA (reference sequence). Trimming pared 2 bases from V and 5 bases from J, leaving 7 bases between. DNA of the CDR3: TGCAGTGCTAGAATCCGCGACGAGCAGTACTTC. It translates to CSARIRDEQYF.

The chain combines TRBV18 with TRBJ2-1, with a tentative D call TRBD2 (6 bases). Per the germline V gene, CDR1 is KGHSH and CDR2 is LQKENI. CDR3 length: 16 residues. V was clipped by 3 bases and J by 4 bases, with 16 bases between them. CDR3 sequence reads: CASSPEGLAQYNEQFF. The DNA for the CDR3 is TGTGCCAGCTCACCGGAAGGGCTAGCGCAATACAATGAGCAGTTCTTC.

This chain links TRBV5-6 with TRBJ2-7; 11 nucleotides match TRBD2. The CDR3 covers 15 residues. Germline V gene data show CDR1 as SGHDT and CDR2 as YYEEEE. V shed 2 bases and J 5 bases; nucleotides not matched to a gene: 6. In DNA, the CDR3 is TGTGCCAGCAGCTTCGGGACTAGCGGTCTCCACGAGCAGTACTTC. Protein: CASSFGTSGLHEQYF.

V usage is TRBV11-3 and J usage is TRBJ1-1; D may be TRBD1 (6 bases). Germline V gene data show CDR1 as SGHNT and CDR2 as YENEEA. The CDR3 length is 15 residues. V lost 1 base, J lost 4 bases, and 13 bases lay in between. DNA of the CDR3: TGTGCCAGCAGCTTAGGAGGGGGAGCTAGCACTGAAGCTTTCTTT. It encodes CASSLGGGASTEAFF.

This rearrangement joins TRBV30 to TRBJ1-6; D is unclear. This CDR3 has 13 amino acids. Germline assignment: CDR1 GTSNPN and CDR2 SVGIG (reference sequence). V lost 4 bases to trimming and J lost 10 bases, with 14 bases between them. The CDR3 loop is CAWILPGVSPLHF. The CDR3, as DNA: TGTGCCTGGATTCTCCCGGGAGTCTCACCCCTCCACTTT.

The DNA of the CDR3 is TGTGCCAGCAGCTTAACCGGACTAGCGGGGGGAACCTACGAGCAGTACTTC. Translation gives CASSLTGLAGGTYEQYF. This sequence joins TRBV7-8 and TRBJ2-7; 14 bases map to TRBD2. The trim removed 2 bases at V and 2 bases at J, leaving 5 bases unmatched. The CDR3 runs to 17 residues. Per the germline V gene, CDR1 is SGHVS and CDR2 is FQNEAQ.

The chain has TRBV6-1 and TRBJ1-2, with 7 nucleotides matching TRBD1. Unmatched junction bases numbered 7, after V lost 4 bases and J lost 5 bases. Germline loops: CDR1 MNHNS, CDR2 SASEGT. There are 14 residues in the CDR3. The CDR3 sequence: CASSATGVIYGYTF. The CDR3, as DNA: TGTGCCAGCAGTGCCACAGGGGTTATTTATGGCTACACCTTC.

This chain uses TRBV10-1 with TRBJ1-2; 8 nucleotides agree with TRBD1. The CDR3 covers 13 residues. The trim removed 2 bases at V and 4 bases at J, leaving 0 bases unmatched. CDR1 and CDR2 from the germline V gene are WNHNN and SYGVQD (reference sequence). The CDR3 nucleotides read TGCGCCAGCAGTGAGCAGGGGGCCTATGGCTACACCTTC. This codes for CASSEQGAYGYTF.

The chain recombines TRBV19 with TRBJ1-5, with 8 bases identical to TRBD1. CDR3 size: 14 residues. V dropped 4 bases and J dropped 5; count of bases not matched to a gene: 4. Germline V CDR1 and CDR2: LNHDA, SQIVND (reference sequence). CDR3 sequence (DNA): TGTGCCAGTAGTAGCAGGGGGCTGGATCAGCCCCAGCATTTT. The encoded protein is CASSSRGLDQPQHF. The full variable domain, completed using reference TRBV19 and TRBJ1-5, is DGGITQSPKYLFRKEGQNVTLSCEQNLNHDAMYWYRQDPGQGLRLIYYSQIVNDFQKGDIAEGYSVSREKKESFPLTVTSAQKNPTAFYLCASSSRGLDQPQHFGDGTRLSIL.

The chain uses TRBV4-1 and TRBJ2-3; TRBD2 matches 10 bases. The ends lost 7 bases at V and 8 bases at J; junction bases unmatched: 12. Germline lookup yields CDR1 MGHRA and CDR2 YSYEKL. CDR3 length: 15 residues. The CDR3 region has the DNA TGCGCCAGCACCCTGGGAAGCGGGAGGGTCGGTACGCAGTATTTT. This translates into CASTLGSGRVGTQYF.

The gene calls are TRBV5-1 and TRBJ1-1; 12 bases agree with TRBD1. V lost 4 bases, J lost 4 bases, and 11 bases stayed unmatched. This CDR3 has 17 residues. Germline assignment: CDR1 SGHRS and CDR2 YFSETQ. The CDR3 region has the DNA TGCGCCAGCAGCCACGGGGACAGGGGGCCCCAGGGCACTGAAGCTTTCTTT. This translates into CASSHGDRGPQGTEAFF.

This chain links TRBV5-1 with TRBJ2-2, with 7 bases identical to TRBD2. The J segment lost 7 bases and the V segment lost 3 bases, leaving 9 bases of the junction unmatched. This CDR3 has 15 residues. Per the germline V gene, CDR1 is SGHRS and CDR2 is YFSETQ. CDR3 residues: CASSSWGGSDGELFF. CDR3 bases: TGCGCCAGCAGCTCCTGGGGAGGGTCGGACGGGGAGCTGTTTTTT.

This CDR3 is CASSINRVGNEQYF. The CDR3 bases are TGTGCCAGTAGTATCAACAGGGTTGGGAACGAGCAGTACTTC. The V and J genes are TRBV19 and TRBJ2-7, with D perhaps TRBD1 (6 bases). Trimming removed 3 bases at V and 5 bases at J, with 14 bases between. The CDR3 loop spans 14 amino acids. In germline, CDR1 is LNHDA, CDR2 SQIVND (reference sequence).

The chain is built from TRBV6-1 and TRBJ1-2; no clear D. Germline V gene data show CDR1 as MNHNS and CDR2 as SASEGT. The V end lost 8 bases, the J end lost 6 bases, and 13 bases lay between the germline ends. This CDR3 has 12 amino acids. The CDR3: CASSPVRDGYTF. The CDR3 DNA reads TGTGCCAGCTCCCCGGTCCGCGATGGCTACACCTTC.

The rearrangement joins TRBV19 to TRBJ1-2, with D perhaps TRBD1 (5 bases). V was shortened by 7 bases and J by 0 bases, with 24 bases between the two germline ends. The germline V gene encodes CDR1 LNHDA and CDR2 SQIVND (reference sequence). The CDR3 totals 18 residues. The CDR3 here is CASTQAGLQAKANYGYTF. CDR3 DNA: TGTGCCAGTACCCAGGCGGGACTTCAAGCTAAAGCTAACTATGGCTACACCTTC.

The chain has TRBV5-6 and TRBJ2-3; 12 nucleotides match TRBD2. The CDR3 is made up of 19 amino acids. V trimming: 0 bases; J trimming: 2 bases; junction bases outside the gene matches: 10. The germline V gene has CDR1 SGHDT and CDR2 YYEEEE. The CDR3 DNA reads TGTGCCAGCAGCTTGGCCTCTATCGGACTAGCGGGATACACAGATACGCAGTATTTT. Its translation: CASSLASIGLAGYTDTQYF.

The rearrangement links TRBV4-3 to TRBJ2-7; D remains ambiguous. Trimming removed 0 bases from V and 2 bases from J, with 14 bases in between. Germline V gives CDR1 LGHNA, CDR2 YSLEER. The CDR3 is 16 residues long. The CDR3 DNA is TGCGCCAGCAGCCAAGATTGGGCAGGCGAAGCCTACGAGCAGTACTTC. Its translation: CASSQDWAGEAYEQYF.

This chain links TRBV5-1 with TRBJ1-2; D call uncertain. Trimming removed 4 bases from V and 0 bases from J, with 10 bases in between. This CDR3 comprises 14 residues. CDR1 SGHRS and CDR2 YFSETQ come from the germline V gene. CDR3 sequence: CASSPQISNYGYTF. In nucleotides, the CDR3 is TGCGCCAGCAGCCCACAAATATCTAACTATGGCTACACCTTC.

The V and J genes are TRBV5-6 and TRBJ2-7; 7 bases are a match to TRBD2. Germline loops: CDR1 SGHDT, CDR2 YYEEEE. V lost 1 base, J lost 7 bases, and 5 bases stayed unmatched. This CDR3 region has 13 residues. CDR3 sequence (DNA): TGTGCCAGCAGCTTGCCGACGGGGGGTGAGCAGTACTTC. It codes for CASSLPTGGEQYF.

The chain employs TRBV11-2 and TRBJ2-3; no firm D call. The CDR3 spans 14 residues. The V end was cut by 0 bases, the J end by 7 bases, with 11 bases between. Germline V gives CDR1 SGHAT, CDR2 FQNNGV. In DNA, the CDR3 is TGTGCCAGCAGCTTAGATCTGAGCGAGTATACGCAGTATTTT. Protein sequence: CASSLDLSEYTQYF.

This clone was counted only a few times. V and J are TRBV10-2 and TRBJ1-1; 7 bases are a match to TRBD1. V shed 11 bases and J 3 bases; nucleotides not matched to a gene: 9. The germline gives CDR1 WSHSY, CDR2 SAAADI. This CDR3 is 13 amino acids long. Here the CDR3 DNA reads TGCGCCTCCACAGGGGTTACGGACACTGAAGCTTTCTTT. Protein product: CASTGVTDTEAFF.

The rearrangement joins TRBV30 to TRBJ2-5; 10 bases fit TRBD1. Germline V gene sequence: CDR1 GTSNPN, CDR2 SVGIG (reference sequence). The CDR3 is 13 amino acids. Trimming at V came to 5 bases and at J to 5 bases, leaving 5 bases not matched to a gene. This chain's CDR3 is CAWEGQGYETQYF. The CDR3 DNA reads as TGTGCCTGGGAGGGACAGGGGTACGAGACCCAGTACTTC.

The rearrangement links TRBV6-1 to TRBJ1-5; possible D gene TRBD1, 5 bases. Germline CDR1 reads MNHNS; CDR2 reads SASEGT. V was clipped by 0 bases and J by 9 bases, with 12 bases between them. The CDR3 loop spans 14 amino acids. In DNA form, the CDR3 reads TGTGCCAGCAGTGAAGCGGGTGGGGGGGGGCCCCAGCATTTT. Protein sequence: CASSEAGGGGPQHF.